The 3 T cell receptor beta chains below were found in one sample sequenced in a study of shared clonotypes between healthy human individuals. Selected positively for CCR7 and CD45RO-negative, naive CD8 cells excluded terminally differentiated effector memory CD45RA+ cells. Profiled with immunoSEQ multiplex PCR; TCRdb holds only in-frame clones, not every one. The table shows about 1,900,000 clones, with around 96% occurring only once. Specimen: naive CD8+ T cells sorted from blood. Receptors originate from a man younger than 35 in good health.

The chain couples TRBV4-1 to TRBJ2-7, with D uncertain. Germline V gene lookup returns CDR1 MGHRA and CDR2 YSYEKL. Between the trimmed V and J ends, which lost 4 bases and 0 bases, there was a span of 7 bases. This CDR3 has 13 amino acids. The CDR3 loop is CASSRQPSYEQYF. Written as DNA, the CDR3 is TGCGCCAGCAGCCGACAACCCTCCTACGAGCAGTACTTC.

The chain has TRBV9 and TRBJ2-2; the D gene is possibly TRBD2 (6 bases). CDR1 is SGDLS and CDR2 is YYNGEE in the germline V gene. The CDR3 has 17 residues. The V end lost 0 bases, the J end lost 3 bases, and 15 bases lay between the germline ends. The DNA of the CDR3 is TGTGCCAGCAGCGTAGGATTAGCGGAGGTCTACACCGGGGAGCTGTTTTTT. It translates to CASSVGLAEVYTGELFF.

CDR3: CASSQVEFLGNQPQHF. The CDR3 nucleotides are TGCGCCAGCAGCCAAGTTGAGTTTTTGGGCAATCAGCCCCAGCATTTT. The rearrangement uses TRBV4-1 and TRBJ1-5; D call uncertain. Trimming took off 1 base at V and 2 bases at J, with 12 bases between the two ends. In germline, CDR1 is MGHRA, CDR2 YSYEKL. The CDR3 covers 16 residues.